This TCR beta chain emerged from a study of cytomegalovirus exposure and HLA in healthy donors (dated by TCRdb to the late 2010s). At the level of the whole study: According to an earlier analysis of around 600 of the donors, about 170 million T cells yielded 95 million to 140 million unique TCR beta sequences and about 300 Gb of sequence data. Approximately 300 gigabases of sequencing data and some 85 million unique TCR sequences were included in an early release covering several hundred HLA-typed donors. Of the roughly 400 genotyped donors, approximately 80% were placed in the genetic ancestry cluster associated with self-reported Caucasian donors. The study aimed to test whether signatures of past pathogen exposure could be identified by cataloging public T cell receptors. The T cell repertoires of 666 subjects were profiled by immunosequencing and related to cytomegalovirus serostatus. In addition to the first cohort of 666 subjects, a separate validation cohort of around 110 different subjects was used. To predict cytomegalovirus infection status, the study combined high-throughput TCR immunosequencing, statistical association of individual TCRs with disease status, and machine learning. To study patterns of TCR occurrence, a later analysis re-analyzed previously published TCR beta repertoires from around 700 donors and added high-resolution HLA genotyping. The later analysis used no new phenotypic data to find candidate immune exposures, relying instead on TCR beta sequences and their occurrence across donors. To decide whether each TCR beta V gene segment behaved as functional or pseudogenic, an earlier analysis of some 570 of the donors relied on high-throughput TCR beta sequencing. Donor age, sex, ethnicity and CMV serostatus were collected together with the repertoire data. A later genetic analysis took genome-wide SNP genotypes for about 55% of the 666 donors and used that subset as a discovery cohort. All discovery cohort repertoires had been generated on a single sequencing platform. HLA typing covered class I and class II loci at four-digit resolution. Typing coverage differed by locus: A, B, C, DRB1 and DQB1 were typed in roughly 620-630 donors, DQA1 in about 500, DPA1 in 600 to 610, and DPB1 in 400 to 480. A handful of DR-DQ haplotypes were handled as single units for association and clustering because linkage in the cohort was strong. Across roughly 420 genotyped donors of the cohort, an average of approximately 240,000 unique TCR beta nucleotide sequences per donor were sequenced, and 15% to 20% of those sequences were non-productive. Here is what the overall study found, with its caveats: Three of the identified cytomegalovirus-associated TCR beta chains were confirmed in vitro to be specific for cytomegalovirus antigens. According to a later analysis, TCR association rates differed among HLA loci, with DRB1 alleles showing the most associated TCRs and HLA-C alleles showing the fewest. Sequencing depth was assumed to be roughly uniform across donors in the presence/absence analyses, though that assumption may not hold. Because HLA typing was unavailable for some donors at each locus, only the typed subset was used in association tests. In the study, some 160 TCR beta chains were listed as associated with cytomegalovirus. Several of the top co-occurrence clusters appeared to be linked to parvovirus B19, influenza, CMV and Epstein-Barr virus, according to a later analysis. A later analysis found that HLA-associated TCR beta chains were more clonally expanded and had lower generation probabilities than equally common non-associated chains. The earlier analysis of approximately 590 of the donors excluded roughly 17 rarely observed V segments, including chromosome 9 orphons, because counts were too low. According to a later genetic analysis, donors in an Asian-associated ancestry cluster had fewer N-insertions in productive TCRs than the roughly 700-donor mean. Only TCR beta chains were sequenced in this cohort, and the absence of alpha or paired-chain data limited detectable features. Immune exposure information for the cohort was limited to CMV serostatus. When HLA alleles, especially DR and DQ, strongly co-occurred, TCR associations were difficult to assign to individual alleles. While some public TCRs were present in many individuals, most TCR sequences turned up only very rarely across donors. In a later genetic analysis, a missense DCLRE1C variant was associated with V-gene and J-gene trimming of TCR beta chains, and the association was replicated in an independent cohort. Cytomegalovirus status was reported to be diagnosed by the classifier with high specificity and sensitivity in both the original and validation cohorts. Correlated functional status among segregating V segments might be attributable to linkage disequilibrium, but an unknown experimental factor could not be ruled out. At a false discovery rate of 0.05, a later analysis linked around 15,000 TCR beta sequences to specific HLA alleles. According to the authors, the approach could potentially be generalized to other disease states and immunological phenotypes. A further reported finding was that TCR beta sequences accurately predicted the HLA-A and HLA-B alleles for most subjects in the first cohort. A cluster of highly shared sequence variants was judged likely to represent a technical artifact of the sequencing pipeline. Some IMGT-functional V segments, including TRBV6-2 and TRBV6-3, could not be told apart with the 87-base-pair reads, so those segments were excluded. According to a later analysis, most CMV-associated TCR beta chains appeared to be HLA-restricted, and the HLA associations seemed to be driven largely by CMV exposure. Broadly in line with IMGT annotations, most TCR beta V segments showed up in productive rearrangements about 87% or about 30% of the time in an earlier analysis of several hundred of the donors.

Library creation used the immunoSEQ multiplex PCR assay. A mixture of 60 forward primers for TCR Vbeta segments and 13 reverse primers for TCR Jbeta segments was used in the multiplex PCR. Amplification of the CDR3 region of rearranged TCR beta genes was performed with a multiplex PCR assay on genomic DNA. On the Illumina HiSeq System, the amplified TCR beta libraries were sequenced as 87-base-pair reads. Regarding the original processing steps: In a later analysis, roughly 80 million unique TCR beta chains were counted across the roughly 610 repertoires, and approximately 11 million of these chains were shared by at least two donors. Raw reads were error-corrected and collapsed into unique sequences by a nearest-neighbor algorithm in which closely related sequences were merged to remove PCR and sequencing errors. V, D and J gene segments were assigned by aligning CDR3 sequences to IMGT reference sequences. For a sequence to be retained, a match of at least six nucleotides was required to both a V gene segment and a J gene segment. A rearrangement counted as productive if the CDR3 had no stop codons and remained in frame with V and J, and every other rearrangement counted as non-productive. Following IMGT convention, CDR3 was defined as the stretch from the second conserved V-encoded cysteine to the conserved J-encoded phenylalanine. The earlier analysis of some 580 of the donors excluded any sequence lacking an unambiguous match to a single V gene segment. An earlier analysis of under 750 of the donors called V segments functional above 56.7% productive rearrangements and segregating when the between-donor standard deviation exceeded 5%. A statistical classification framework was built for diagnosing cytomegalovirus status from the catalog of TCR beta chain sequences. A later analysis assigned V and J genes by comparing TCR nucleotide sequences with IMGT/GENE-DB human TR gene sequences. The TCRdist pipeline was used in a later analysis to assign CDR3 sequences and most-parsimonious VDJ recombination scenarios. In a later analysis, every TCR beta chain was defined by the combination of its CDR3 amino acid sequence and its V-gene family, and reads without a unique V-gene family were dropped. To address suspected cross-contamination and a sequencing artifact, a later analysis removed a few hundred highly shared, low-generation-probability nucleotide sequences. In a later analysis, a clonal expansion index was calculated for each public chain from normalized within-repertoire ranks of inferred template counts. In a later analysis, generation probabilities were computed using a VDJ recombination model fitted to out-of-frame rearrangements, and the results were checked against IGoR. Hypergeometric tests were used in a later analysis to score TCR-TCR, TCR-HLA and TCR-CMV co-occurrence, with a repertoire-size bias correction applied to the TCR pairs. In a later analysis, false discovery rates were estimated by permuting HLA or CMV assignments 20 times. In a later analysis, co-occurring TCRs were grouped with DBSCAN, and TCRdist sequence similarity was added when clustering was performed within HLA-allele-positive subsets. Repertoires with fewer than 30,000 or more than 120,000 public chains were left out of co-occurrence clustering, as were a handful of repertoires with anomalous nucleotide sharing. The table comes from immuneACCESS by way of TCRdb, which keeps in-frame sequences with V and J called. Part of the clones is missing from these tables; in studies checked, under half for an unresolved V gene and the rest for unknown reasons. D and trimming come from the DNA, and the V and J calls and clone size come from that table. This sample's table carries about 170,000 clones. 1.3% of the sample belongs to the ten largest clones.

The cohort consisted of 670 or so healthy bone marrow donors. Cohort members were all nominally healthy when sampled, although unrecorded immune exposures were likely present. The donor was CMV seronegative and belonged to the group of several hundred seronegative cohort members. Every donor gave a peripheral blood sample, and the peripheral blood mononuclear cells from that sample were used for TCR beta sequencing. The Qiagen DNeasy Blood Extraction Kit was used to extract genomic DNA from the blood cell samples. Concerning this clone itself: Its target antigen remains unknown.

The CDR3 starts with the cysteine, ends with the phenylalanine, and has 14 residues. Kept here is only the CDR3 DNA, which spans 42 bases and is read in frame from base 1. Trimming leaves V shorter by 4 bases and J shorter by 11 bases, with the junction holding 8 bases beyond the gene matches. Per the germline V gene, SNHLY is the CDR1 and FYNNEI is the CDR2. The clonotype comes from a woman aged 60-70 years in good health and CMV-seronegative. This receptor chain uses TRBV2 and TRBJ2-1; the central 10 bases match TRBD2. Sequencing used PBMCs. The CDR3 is CASSGDSGGLKQFF. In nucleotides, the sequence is TGTGCCAGCAGTGGAGATAGCGGGGGGTTGAAGCAGTTCTTC. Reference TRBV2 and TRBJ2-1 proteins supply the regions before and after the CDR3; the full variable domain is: EPEVTQTPSHQVTQMGQEVILRCVPISNHLYFYWYRQILGQKVEFLVSFYNNEISEKSEIFDDQFSVERPDGSNFTLKIRSTKLEDSAMYFCASSGDSGGLKQFFGPGTRLTVL.